These 19 T cell receptor beta chains came from one sample sequenced in a study of T cell changes during pregnancy in multiple sclerosis. Using immunoSEQ multiplex PCR, the repertoire was profiled, and TCRdb retains in-frame clones only, with some absent. The sample consists of under 65,000 clones, 93% of them appearing once. Here the sequenced sample was CD8+ T cells from peripheral blood mononuclear cells, taken in the third trimester of pregnancy. The receptor source for this set is a female donor with multiple sclerosis, enrolled in a pregnancy study.

The gene calls are TRBV6-5 and TRBJ2-2; 7 nucleotides align to TRBD2. The CDR3 sequence is 14 residues long. V trimming: 6 bases; J trimming: 8 bases; junction bases outside the gene matches: 9. The germline V gene encodes CDR1 MNHEY and CDR2 SVGAGI. The CDR3 protein is CASSQLARGGELFF. The CDR3 nucleotides are TGTGCCAGCAGCCAACTAGCGAGAGGGGGGGAGCTGTTTTTT.

This sequence joins TRBV19 and TRBJ1-5, with 9 bases identical to TRBD1. J gave up 7 bases and V 1 base, and 5 bases lay outside the gene matches. The CDR3 extends over 15 amino acids. Germline V lookup: CDR1 LNHDA, CDR2 SQIVND (reference sequence). CDR3 DNA sequence: TGTGCCAGTAGTATAGTAGGACAGGGGAAACAGCCCCAGCATTTT. Protein: CASSIVGQGKQPQHF.

V usage is TRBV4-3 and J usage is TRBJ2-2, with TRBD1 matching 8 bases. CDR3 size: 17 residues. Germline values: CDR1 LGHNA, CDR2 YSLEER. Trimming took 3 bases from V and 4 from J; bases not matched to a gene: 10. The CDR3 sequence: CASSHYSGGAGTGELFF. DNA of the CDR3: TGCGCCAGCAGCCACTACTCAGGGGGCGCAGGCACCGGGGAGCTGTTTTTT.

The chain carries TRBV7-9 and TRBJ1-5; TRBD1 agrees at 7 bases. The germline V gene has CDR1 SEHNR and CDR2 FQNEAQ (reference sequence). The CDR3 consists of 14 residues. The ends lost 5 bases at V and 1 base at J; junction bases unmatched: 2. This CDR3 reads CASSEGQSNQPQHF. The CDR3 DNA reads as TGTGCCAGCAGCGAGGGACAGAGCAATCAGCCCCAGCATTTT.

The V call is TRBV28, the J call TRBJ2-5, with TRBD1 as a possible D gene (5 bases). The CDR3 covers 14 residues. Per the germline V gene, CDR1 is MDHEN and CDR2 is SYDVKM. With 2 bases removed from V and 5 bases from J, the gap between germline ends came to 12 bases. The CDR3 nucleotides are TGTGCCAGCAGTTTAGGGCAGGGTAGGGAGACCCAGTACTTC. It is translated as CASSLGQGRETQYF.

This chain uses TRBV29-1 with TRBJ1-1; D possibly corresponds to TRBD1 (5 bases). Trimming took 4 bases from V and 5 from J, leaving 17 bases between them. Per germline, CDR1 SQVTM and CDR2 ANQGSEA. The CDR3 contains 14 residues. The DNA of the CDR3 is TGCAGCGTTGTAGGTAGGGGAGGGAGGACTGAAGCTTTCTTT. Protein: CSVVGRGGRTEAFF.

The J gene is TRBJ2-1, the V gene TRBV27; 8 bases fit TRBD1. Germline V gene data show CDR1 as MNHEY and CDR2 as SMNVEV (reference sequence). Trimming cost V 6 bases and J 8 bases; bases outside gene matches: 18. The CDR3 is 17 residues long. CDR3 protein: CASSSLQTGAFLDEQFF. CDR3 nucleotide sequence: TGTGCCAGCAGCTCCCTTCAGACAGGGGCCTTTCTGGATGAGCAGTTCTTC.

This rearrangement joins TRBV4-1 to TRBJ2-7, with a possible D match to TRBD1 (6 bases). The CDR3 spans 14 residues. The V and J ends lost 1 base and 4 bases respectively, with 11 bases between them. CDR1 is MGHRA and CDR2 is YSYEKL in the germline V gene. CDR3 protein: CASSQGPQGYEQYF. The CDR3, as DNA: TGCGCCAGCAGCCAAGGGCCACAGGGTTACGAGCAGTACTTC.

The rearrangement joins TRBV7-8 to TRBJ1-2; D uncertain. The CDR3 covers 14 residues. V was clipped by 2 bases and J by 2 bases, with 9 bases between them. Germline CDR1 and CDR2: SGHVS and FQNEAQ. The CDR3 loop is CASSLRGLNYGYTF. The CDR3 DNA is TGTGCCAGCAGCTTACGGGGATTAAACTATGGCTACACCTTC.

This clone was seen a single time. V gene TRBV19 combines with J gene TRBJ2-1, with 12 bases fitting TRBD2. The CDR3 loop spans 16 amino acids. The V segment lost 6 bases and the J segment 2 bases; nucleotides outside the gene matches: 5. Germline V CDR1 and CDR2: LNHDA, SQIVND (reference sequence). The CDR3 reads CASSTTSGSPYNEQFF. CDR3 nucleotides: TGTGCCAGTAGCACGACTAGCGGGAGCCCCTACAATGAGCAGTTCTTC.

The rearrangement links TRBV9 to TRBJ2-1; 8 bases agree with TRBD2. Trimming at V came to 4 bases and at J to 2 bases, leaving 11 bases not matched to a gene. Germline values: CDR1 SGDLS, CDR2 YYNGEE. The CDR3 is 17 residues long. CDR3: CASSSYSGTSTYNEQFF. The CDR3 DNA reads as TGTGCCAGCAGCTCATACTCCGGGACTAGTACCTACAATGAGCAGTTCTTC.

The chain links TRBV14 to TRBJ2-1; 14 positions match TRBD2. Germline CDR1 and CDR2: SGHDN and FVKESK. The V segment lost 1 base and the J segment 5 bases; nucleotides outside the gene matches: 4. The CDR3 length is 17 residues. CDR3 nucleotides: TGTGCCAGCAGCCAAGGACTAGCGGGAGGGGCACACAATGAGCAGTTCTTC. Translation gives CASSQGLAGGAHNEQFF.

The V gene is TRBV1, the J gene TRBJ1-5. TRBV1 is assigned pseudogene status. This CDR3 has 15 amino acids. The CDR3 loop reads CTSSQGGDGNQPQHF. The CDR3 region has the DNA TGCACCAGCAGCCAAGGCGGGGATGGCAATCAGCCCCAGCATTTT.

V gene TRBV19 combines with J gene TRBJ2-7; 11 nucleotides agree with TRBD2. The junction had 5 bases not matched to a gene; V was cut back by 2 bases and J by 5 bases. The CDR3 consists of 15 residues. CDR1 and CDR2 from the germline V gene are LNHDA and SQIVND (reference sequence). The CDR3 nucleotides are TGTGCCAGTAGTATATTACTAGCGGGAGAAAACGAGCAGTACTTC. This sequence encodes CASSILLAGENEQYF.

Only one count was recorded for this clone. The chain uses TRBV28 and TRBJ2-7, with TRBD2 matching 8 bases. Per germline, CDR1 MDHEN and CDR2 SYDVKM. J was trimmed by 6 bases and V by 4 bases; bases with no gene match: 5. The CDR3 spans 13 residues. Here the CDR3 DNA reads TGTGCCAGCAGTTGGGGACTAGATGCCGAGCAGTACTTC. This sequence encodes CASSWGLDAEQYF.

This chain connects TRBV27 to TRBJ2-2, with 9 bases identical to TRBD2. Germline V gives CDR1 MNHEY, CDR2 SMNVEV (reference sequence). Unmatched junction bases numbered 7, after V lost 5 bases and J lost 6 bases. This CDR3 is built from 15 residues. CDR3 DNA: TGTGCCAGCAGTCAGCGCGGGAGGGCCGCCGGGGAGCTGTTTTTT. Its protein product is CASSQRGRAAGELFF.

V is TRBV15 and J is TRBJ2-6, with D possibly TRBD1 on 6 matching bases. The germline gives CDR1 LNHNV, CDR2 YYDKDF (reference sequence). Trimming took off 3 bases at V and 2 bases at J, with 8 bases between the two ends. The CDR3 has 15 residues. This chain's CDR3 is CATSSNRAGANVLTF. DNA of the CDR3: TGTGCCACCAGCAGCAACAGGGCTGGGGCCAACGTCCTGACTTTC. The full variable domain, in which reference TRBV15 and TRBJ2-6 provide the parts outside the CDR3, is DAMVIQNPRYQVTQFGKPVTLSCSQTLNHNVMYWYQQKSSQAPKLLFHYYDKDFNNEADTPDNFQSRRPNTSFCFLDIRSPGLGDTAMYLCATSSNRAGANVLTFGAGSRLTVL.

This chain's CDR3 is CASSFDRVGYEQYF. The CDR3, as DNA: TGTGCCAGCAGTTTCGACAGGGTTGGCTACGAGCAGTACTTC. V and J are TRBV6-1 and TRBJ2-7, with 7 bases fitting TRBD1. Germline V gene sequence: CDR1 MNHNS, CDR2 SASEGT. This CDR3 region has 14 residues. V shed 5 bases, J shed 3 bases, and the junction held 7 bases outside the gene matches.

J is TRBJ2-5 and V is TRBV7-8, with D perhaps matching TRBD2 (5 bases). This CDR3 has 14 amino acids. Deletions cut 5 bases from V and 0 bases from J, with 10 bases between. Germline CDR1 and CDR2: SGHVS and FQNEAQ. The CDR3: CASSPERYQETQYF. The CDR3 DNA reads TGTGCCAGCAGCCCAGAGCGGTACCAAGAGACCCAGTACTTC.